The clone carrying this T cell receptor (beta chain) was picked up one time. Its antigen is as yet unknown. The data are from a study of shared clonotypes between healthy human individuals. The study, taken as a whole, reports: Sorted-subset sequencing was shown by rarefaction to be incomplete despite large depth.

Trimming removed 4 bases from V and 2 bases from J, with 16 bases in between. This CDR3 region has 15 residues. Per the germline V gene, CDR1 is SGHNT and CDR2 is YYREEE (reference sequence). Each PCR replicate from the sorted subsets contained approximately 0.2 ug DNA, which is some 30,000 T cell genomes. In the original analysis: Without quality scores, immunoSEQ junctional reads could not be filtered like full-length reads. Some clones are missing from TCRdb's copy, which holds only in-frame ones; the method was immunoSEQ multiplex PCR. V and J calls and clone size are as listed in that table; D and trimming were resolved from the DNA. The sample has about 2.5 million clones; less than 95% are singletons.

This receptor was identified in a man aged 18 to 30 in good health. Some clones in this sample may be carry-over from other donors' samples. J is TRBJ2-7 and V is TRBV5-4; D unclear. The source material was naive CD4+ T cells from PBMCs. The subset denotes: CD45RA+ positively selected. DNA for the CDR3: TGTGCCAGCAGCCGCGGTGATATATCGGCCTACGAGCAGTACTTC. It is translated as CASSRGDISAYEQYF.